The clone carrying this T cell receptor beta chain was counted between two and nine times. Its antigen is currently unknown. Losses at the gene ends were 5 bases for V and 4 bases for J; bases not matched to a gene: 10. This CDR3 region has 15 residues. Germline CDR1 and CDR2: SGHNT and YENEEA. The sample is drawn from a study of vaccination and CD4 T cells after COVID-19. Study information: Six male and four female convalescents took part, two of them Hispanic.

Whole-study results and caveats: In convalescent patients, 304 of 307 vaccine-specific clones were spike mono-reactive.

Cultured CD4+ T cell DNA was sequenced using the Oncomine TCR Beta short-read assay. TCRdb ran MiXCR on the PCR reads and lists one entry per CDR3 protein. The table includes over 11,000 distinct CDR3 sequences, around a fifth detected once. The treatment denotes: roughly nine-day PBMC culture with coronavirus spike peptide pools or control peptides (ViraFEST assay). V and J are TRBV11-3 and TRBJ1-1; 7 bases fit TRBD1. Sequencing used cultured CD4+ T cells from blood. This TCR was recovered from a human donor with COVID-19. CDR3 DNA: TGTGCCAGCAGCCCTCCCACAGGGGATGTCACTGAAGCTTTCTTT. It encodes CASSPPTGDVTEAFF.